These 22 T cell receptor beta chains originate from one sample sequenced in a study of glioma-infiltrating T cells after dendritic cell vaccination. Assay used: immunoSEQ multiplex PCR; TCRdb lists only in-frame clones, some missing. The sample consists of around 78,000 clones, around 86% of them appearing once. The time point is: after dendritic cell vaccination, including at tumor progression/relapse. This specimen was blood, taken after dendritic cell vaccination. The origin of the receptors is a human donor with glioblastoma.

The V gene is TRBV29-1, the J gene TRBJ1-2, with D maybe TRBD1 (6 bases). Germline V gene data show CDR1 as SQVTM and CDR2 as ANQGSEA. This CDR3 has 13 amino acids. Trimming removed 3 bases from V and 8 bases from J, with 16 bases in between. Here the CDR3 DNA reads TGCAGCGTTGAGGTTGGGGGCAGAGGCGGCTACACCTTC. It is translated as CSVEVGGRGGYTF.

The rearrangement links TRBV4-1 to TRBJ2-7; 11 nucleotides match TRBD2. Germline assignment: CDR1 MGHRA and CDR2 YSYEKL. The junction had 12 bases not matched to a gene; V was cut back by 2 bases and J by 0 bases. This CDR3 contains 19 residues. Here the CDR3 DNA reads TGCGCCAGCAGCCAACTCCATCAGACTAGCGGGGCAGACTCCTACGAGCAGTACTTC. Protein product: CASSQLHQTSGADSYEQYF.

The chain links TRBV2 to TRBJ2-5; 9 nucleotides match TRBD1. The DNA end is more similar to TRBJ2-7, so the J call may be wrong. Germline lookup yields CDR1 SNHLY and CDR2 FYNNEI. The CDR3 has 15 residues. The DNA of the CDR3 is TGTGCCAGCAGTGCCTCGGGACAGGGCACCTACGAGCAGTACTTC. Translated: CASSASGQGTYEQYF.

The rearrangement uses TRBV7-2 and TRBJ1-2; no clear D. The germline CDR1 and CDR2 sequences are SGHTA and FQGNSA. V was trimmed by 3 bases and J by 4 bases, leaving 9 bases between them. The CDR3 covers 13 residues. CDR3 in DNA: TGTGCCAGCAGCTTCGGGGAAATCTATGGCTACACCTTC. Its translation is CASSFGEIYGYTF.

This chain links TRBV11-1 with TRBJ2-1, with 7 bases aligning to TRBD1. This CDR3 is 13 amino acids long. CDR1 and CDR2 (germline): SGHAT, FQDESV (reference sequence). Losses at the gene ends were 0 bases for V and 9 bases for J; bases not matched to a gene: 2. The CDR3 DNA reads TGTGCCAGCAGCTTAGCAGGGGGCCGTGAGCAGTTCTTC. Protein: CASSLAGGREQFF.

V usage is TRBV6-6 and J usage is TRBJ1-1, with 7 bases lining up with TRBD1. This CDR3 spans 16 amino acids. CDR1 and CDR2 from the germline V gene are MNHNY and SVGAGI (reference sequence). The ends lost 2 bases at V and 2 bases at J; junction bases unmatched: 8. CDR3 sequence reads: CASSYDRAGGNTEAFF. The CDR3 bases are TGTGCCAGCAGTTACGACAGGGCGGGGGGTAACACTGAAGCTTTCTTT.

The chain links TRBV7-9 to TRBJ2-3; perhaps TRBD1 as D (6 bases). The CDR3 has 16 residues. Trimming cost V 4 bases and J 0 bases, with 14 bases left between them. CDR1 and CDR2 from the germline V gene are SEHNR and FQNEAQ (reference sequence). CDR3 protein: CASSYFGTTSTDTQYF. CDR3 sequence (DNA): TGTGCCAGCAGCTATTTTGGGACAACAAGCACAGATACGCAGTATTTT.

The chain employs TRBV5-5 and TRBJ1-2; TRBD1 agrees at 9 bases. From germline, CDR1 is SGHKS and CDR2 YYEKEE (reference sequence). The CDR3 runs to 16 residues. The V gene end was trimmed by 0 bases and the J gene end by 4 bases; junction bases not matched to a gene: 7. Here the CDR3 DNA reads TGTGCCAGCAGCTTGGGACAGGGGGGTCCCGTCTATGGCTACACCTTC. As protein: CASSLGQGGPVYGYTF.

The chain is built from TRBV6-5 and TRBJ2-1; 11 bases align to TRBD2. Germline CDR1 is MNHEY and CDR2 is SVGAGI. The CDR3 covers 15 residues. After removal of 0 bases from V and 9 bases from J, the junction contained 4 bases not matched to a gene. CDR3 nucleotides: TGTGCCAGCAGTTACTCGCTAGCGGGAGGCAGTGAGCAGTTCTTC. This gives the protein CASSYSLAGGSEQFF.

The V and J genes are TRBV19 and TRBJ2-2; TRBD1 aligns across 9 bases. Germline trimming cut 4 bases from V and 7 bases from J; bases unmatched to any gene: 4. Per germline, CDR1 LNHDA and CDR2 SQIVND (reference sequence). The CDR3 contains 14 residues. The CDR3 loop reads CASSRDRVVGELFF. For the CDR3, the DNA is TGTGCCAGTAGTAGGGACAGGGTGGTCGGGGAGCTGTTTTTT.

The table lists this clone with a count of one. The V call is TRBV5-1, the J call TRBJ2-1; 10 positions agree with TRBD1. The CDR3 runs to 15 residues. Germline CDR1 reads SGHRS; CDR2 reads YFSETQ. With V trimmed by 7 bases and J by 4 bases, 8 bases remained unmatched. CDR3 DNA: TGCGCCAGCGGCAAAGGGGACAGGGGATACAATGAGCAGTTCTTC. Amino acid sequence: CASGKGDRGYNEQFF. Using reference TRBV5-1 and TRBJ2-1 for the parts outside the CDR3, the full variable domain is KAGVTQTPRYLIKTRGQQVTLSCSPISGHRSVSWYQQTPGQGLQFLFEYFSETQRNKGNFPGRFSGRQFSNSRSEMNVSTLELGDSALYLCASGKGDRGYNEQFFGPGTRLTVL.

Turning to this clone: The sample has other DNA sequences that encode this CDR3 too. The rearrangement uses TRBV11-3 and TRBJ2-5, with D perhaps TRBD2 (6 bases). Trimming pared 5 bases from V and 2 bases from J, leaving 18 bases between. This CDR3 spans 16 amino acids. The V gene's germline CDR1 is SGHNT and CDR2 YENEEA. This chain's CDR3 is CASSPPGGLSQETQYF. The CDR3, as DNA: TGTGCCAGCAGCCCCCCCGGCGGACTATCGCAAGAGACCCAGTACTTC.

The DNA for the CDR3 is TGCGCCAGCAGTTCCGGACTAGCGGACTACAATGAGCAGTTCTTC. It encodes CASSSGLADYNEQFF. This rearrangement joins TRBV5-1 to TRBJ2-1, with 10 bases matching TRBD2. The CDR3 is made up of 15 amino acids. The germline gives CDR1 SGHRS, CDR2 YFSETQ. Germline trimming cut 5 bases from V and 3 bases from J; bases unmatched to any gene: 5.

The DNA of the CDR3 is TGTGCCAGCAGCAAGGACAGCAACACTGAAGCTTTCTTT. Its translation is CASSKDSNTEAFF. The gene calls are TRBV7-2 and TRBJ1-1, with D perhaps TRBD1 (6 bases). The CDR3 runs 13 residues. The V gene lost 5 bases and the J gene lost 2 bases, with 9 bases spanning the gap. The germline CDR1 and CDR2 sequences are SGHTA and FQGNSA. The full variable domain, in which reference TRBV7-2 and TRBJ1-1 provide the parts outside the CDR3, is GAGVSQSPSNKVTEKGKDVELRCDPISGHTALYWYRQSLGQGLEFLIYFQGNSAPDKSGLPSDRFSAERTGGSVSTLTIQRTQQEDSAVYLCASSKDSNTEAFFGQGTRLTVV.

The chain links TRBV13 to TRBJ2-6; no definite D call. This CDR3 is 16 amino acids long. The germline V and J ends were trimmed by 5 bases and 4 bases, with 15 bases remaining between them. The germline V gene has CDR1 PRHDT and CDR2 FYEKMQ (reference sequence). In nucleotides, the CDR3 is TGTGCCAGCAGCCGCCCGCCAGGCTCCGGGGCCAACGTCCTGACTTTC. It translates to CASSRPPGSGANVLTF.

The chain couples TRBV16 to TRBJ1-1; D is unclear. Germline loops: CDR1 KGHSY, CDR2 FQNENV. V shed 3 bases and J shed 1 base, with 12 bases lying between them. CDR3 size: 15 residues. The CDR3 DNA reads as TGTGCCAGCAGCCAGACCCCCGCGGGGAACACTGAAGCTTTCTTT. As protein: CASSQTPAGNTEAFF.

The rearrangement links TRBV5-1 to TRBJ1-4, with D possibly matching TRBD1 (5 bases). Germline CDR1 reads SGHRS; CDR2 reads YFSETQ. The CDR3 runs 16 residues. Trimming cost V 1 base and J 3 bases, with 13 bases left between them. CDR3 nucleotides: TGCGCCAGCAGCTTGAGGGGCGAGTATGCTAATGAAAAACTGTTTTTT. Amino acids: CASSLRGEYANEKLFF.

The count of this clone is one. The chain has TRBV30 and TRBJ2-5, with D perhaps TRBD2 (7 bases). V lost 0 bases to trimming and J lost 2 bases, with 10 bases between them. The CDR3 sequence is 14 residues long. Per germline, CDR1 GTSNPN and CDR2 SVGIG (reference sequence). The CDR3 DNA is TGTGCCTGGAGTGTAGGGGGGGGACAAGAGACCCAGTACTTC. Amino acid sequence: CAWSVGGGQETQYF.

This clone appeared a single time. V and J are TRBV7-6 and TRBJ2-1; TRBD2 might be the D (7 bases). The V end was cut by 2 bases, the J end by 7 bases, with 12 bases between. The CDR3 sequence is 14 residues long. The germline V gene encodes CDR1 SGHVS and CDR2 FNYEAQ. CDR3 DNA sequence: TGTGCCAGCAGCTTATCAGAGGGGGGGAATGAGCAGTTCTTC. It yields the protein CASSLSEGGNEQFF.

The chain links TRBV27 to TRBJ2-7, with D possibly TRBD2 on 6 matching bases. Germline V gene lookup returns CDR1 MNHEY and CDR2 SMNVEV (reference sequence). This CDR3 has 14 amino acids. Trimming shortened V by 6 bases and J by 4 bases, and 16 bases separated the two germline ends. Here the CDR3 reads CASRMGLEVYEQYF. For the CDR3, the DNA is TGTGCCAGCAGGATGGGACTGGAAGTTTACGAGCAGTACTTC.

V usage is TRBV5-1 and J usage is TRBJ2-3; TRBD1 matches at 7 bases. Germline V gene data show CDR1 as SGHRS and CDR2 as YFSETQ. J gave up 4 bases and V 0 bases, and 5 bases lay outside the gene matches. This CDR3 has 15 amino acids. CDR3 coding DNA: TGCGCCAGCAGCTTGGCCATACAGGGGCCAGATACGCAGTATTTT. The encoded protein is CASSLAIQGPDTQYF.

Only one count was recorded for this clone. The gene calls are TRBV5-1 and TRBJ1-6; 9 bases are shared with TRBD1. The germline CDR1 and CDR2 sequences are SGHRS and YFSETQ. CDR3 size: 16 residues. V was clipped by 3 bases and J by 8 bases; unmatched bases: 9. The CDR3 DNA reads TGCGCCAGCAGCTCCAAGACAGGGGGAAATCATTCACCCCTCCACTTT. Residues: CASSSKTGGNHSPLHF.